A single sample is the source of the 13 T cell receptor beta chains below, sequenced in a study of response to subunit inactivated influenza vaccine. TCRdb called the RT-PCR reads again in MiXCR, with one record for every CDR3 protein. The sample lists 500,000 to 550,000 distinct CDR3 sequences, under 25% occurring once. These data also formed part of another study, on T cells expressing NK-cell markers. That report adds: 5'RACE template switching built TCR beta cDNA with unique molecular identifiers.

This specimen was CD4+ T cells sorted from PBMCs, taken 12 days after vaccination. These receptors all stem from a man aged 45-65 years who received an inactivated influenza vaccine.

This clonotype has ten or more counts. The J gene is TRBJ2-7, the V gene TRBV20-1; 8 bases agree with TRBD1. The germline V gene encodes CDR1 DFQATT and CDR2 SNEGSKA (reference sequence). The ends lost 1 base at V and 7 bases at J; junction bases unmatched: 9. This CDR3 is 14 amino acids long. The CDR3 DNA follows: TGCAGTGCTAGAGTGGCGACAGGGGTTTTAGAGCAGTACTTC. Its translation: CSARVATGVLEQYF.

This clonotype came up a few times. This chain uses TRBV30 with TRBJ1-2; 7 positions match TRBD1. In germline, CDR1 is GTSNPN, CDR2 SVGIG (reference sequence). CDR3 length: 12 amino acids. V was pared by 8 bases and J by 7 bases, with 10 bases of the junction left unmatched. Written as DNA, the CDR3 is TGTGCCCTAGGACAGGCTACGGTTGGCTACACCTTC. Amino acid sequence: CALGQATVGYTF.

This clonotype showed up just a few times. The chain employs TRBV16 and TRBJ1-5; D remains ambiguous. The V end was cut by 0 bases, the J end by 1 base, with 4 bases between. This CDR3 has 14 amino acids. Germline V gene lookup returns CDR1 KGHSY and CDR2 FQNENV. Written as DNA, the CDR3 is TGTGCCAGCAGCCAATCTGTCAGCAATCAGCCCCAGCATTTT. Residues: CASSQSVSNQPQHF.

This clonotype was found a few times. The rearrangement links TRBV7-2 to TRBJ2-5, with 14 bases fitting TRBD2. Germline V CDR1 and CDR2: SGHTA, FQGNSA. V shed 5 bases and J 4 bases; nucleotides not matched to a gene: 9. The CDR3 consists of 17 residues. The CDR3 bases are TGTGCCAGCAGCACAGGGACTAGCGGGGGTATAGGAGAGACCCAGTACTTC. Translating it yields CASSTGTSGGIGETQYF.

The genes are TRBV4-1 and TRBJ2-1; 10 bases agree with TRBD2. The CDR3 sequence is 18 residues long. Germline assignment: CDR1 MGHRA and CDR2 YSYEKL. The V gene end was trimmed by 0 bases and the J gene end by 5 bases; junction bases not matched to a gene: 10. CDR3 nucleotides: TGCGCCAGCAGCCAAGATCACAGCGGGGGGGCCGACCACAATGAGCAGTTCTTC. It translates to CASSQDHSGGADHNEQFF.

This chain joins TRBV7-2 and TRBJ2-3, with D unclear. Trimming stripped 4 bases from V and 2 bases from J, with 7 bases between. Per the germline V gene, CDR1 is SGHTA and CDR2 is FQGNSA. The CDR3 is 13 residues long. This chain's CDR3 is CASSSRYTDTQYF. CDR3 coding DNA: TGTGCCAGCAGCTCCAGGTACACAGATACGCAGTATTTT.

The chain recombines TRBV20-1 with TRBJ2-7; D uncertain. The CDR3 is 14 amino acids. Trimming left V 3 bases short and J 2 bases short, with 14 bases between. Germline loops: CDR1 DFQATT, CDR2 SNEGSKA (reference sequence). CDR3 bases: TGCAGTGCTAGCGCGGCACTCTCCACCTACGAGCAGTACTTC. This encodes CSASAALSTYEQYF.

The rearrangement uses TRBV27 and TRBJ2-7; 16 bases fit TRBD2. CDR3 length equals 17 residues. V dropped 5 bases and J dropped 7; count of bases not matched to a gene: 11. Germline V CDR1 and CDR2: MNHEY, SMNVEV (reference sequence). Here the CDR3 DNA reads TGTGCCAGCAGTCCTCTCCGACCGGGACTAGCGGGAGGGGAGCAGTACTTC. Its protein product is CASSPLRPGLAGGEQYF.

V usage is TRBV5-1 and J usage is TRBJ2-5; TRBD1 aligns across 9 bases. Germline V gene lookup returns CDR1 SGHRS and CDR2 YFSETQ. Trimming at V came to 4 bases and at J to 4 bases, leaving 8 bases not matched to a gene. The CDR3 runs 15 residues. The CDR3 here is CASSTGTGMRETQYF. DNA for the CDR3: TGCGCCAGCAGCACCGGGACAGGGATGAGAGAGACCCAGTACTTC.

This rearrangement joins TRBV24-1 to TRBJ2-5; 7 nucleotides align to TRBD1. This CDR3 has 16 amino acids. Germline assignment: CDR1 KGHDR and CDR2 SFDVKD. V gave up 3 bases and J gave up 3 bases; unmatched junction bases: 9. CDR3 loop: CATSDGDRPSEETQYF. The CDR3 bases are TGTGCCACCAGTGATGGGGACAGACCTTCCGAAGAGACCCAGTACTTC.

This clonotype appeared a few times. The chain uses TRBV18 and TRBJ2-2; 14 bases match TRBD2. Germline CDR1 KGHSH, CDR2 LQKENI. V was pared by 5 bases and J by 4 bases, with 3 bases of the junction left unmatched. The CDR3 totals 16 residues. The CDR3 is CASSSGLAGGTGELFF. CDR3 coding DNA: TGTGCCAGCTCATCAGGACTAGCGGGAGGCACCGGGGAGCTGTTTTTT.

In its sample, this clonotype was seen a few times. This chain connects TRBV10-3 to TRBJ2-5; tentatively, D is TRBD1 or TRBD2 (5 bases each). Germline values: CDR1 ENHRY, CDR2 SYGVKD. This CDR3 region has 15 residues. V was pared by 10 bases and J by 6 bases, with 24 bases between. The CDR3: CATEVGTQVEKTQYF. Here the CDR3 DNA reads TGTGCCACGGAAGTCGGGACCCAAGTCGAGAAGACCCAGTACTTC.

This sequence joins TRBV20-1 and TRBJ2-5, with a tentative D call TRBD2 (7 bases). CDR1 is DFQATT and CDR2 is SNEGSKA in the germline V gene (reference sequence). This CDR3 contains 14 residues. Trimming removed 3 bases at V and 5 bases at J, with 16 bases between. The CDR3 region is CSASRGGLVETQYF. CDR3 DNA sequence: TGCAGTGCTAGTAGGGGGGGCCTGGTTGAGACCCAGTACTTC.